The T cell receptor beta chain described here comes from a study of blood T cells in healthy people across ages. A J-beta primer mix and a sample-barcoded 5' primer were used in a second PCR of roughly 7 to 12 cycles. Each CDR3 protein gets one entry after TCRdb re-called the 5' RACE reads with MiXCR. The data show around 1,600,000 distinct CDR3 sequences, less than 45% seen once. With 5 bases removed from V and 2 bases from J, the gap between germline ends came to 15 bases. The CDR3 covers 14 residues. From germline, CDR1 is DFQATT and CDR2 SNEGSKA (reference sequence). The V call is TRBV20-1, the J call TRBJ1-2; TRBD1 might be the D (6 bases). Sequencing used blood. This sequence was found in a young woman in good health. CDR3 bases: TGCAGTGCTGGGGGGCAGGGGACGAACTATGGCTACACCTTC. Protein sequence: CSAGGQGTNYGYTF.